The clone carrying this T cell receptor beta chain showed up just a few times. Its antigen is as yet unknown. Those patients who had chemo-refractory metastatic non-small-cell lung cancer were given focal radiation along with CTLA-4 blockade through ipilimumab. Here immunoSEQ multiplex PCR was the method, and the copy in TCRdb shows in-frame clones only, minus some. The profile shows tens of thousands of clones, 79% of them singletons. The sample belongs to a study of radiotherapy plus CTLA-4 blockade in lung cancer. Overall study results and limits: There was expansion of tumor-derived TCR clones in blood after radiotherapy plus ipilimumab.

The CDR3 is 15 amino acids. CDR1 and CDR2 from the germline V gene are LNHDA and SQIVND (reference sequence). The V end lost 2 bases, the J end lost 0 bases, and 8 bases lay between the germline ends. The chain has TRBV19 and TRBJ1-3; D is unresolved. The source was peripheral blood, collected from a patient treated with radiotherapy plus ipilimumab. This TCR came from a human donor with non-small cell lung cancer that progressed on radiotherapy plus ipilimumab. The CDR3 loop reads CASSIPGSSGNTIYF. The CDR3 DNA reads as TGTGCCAGTAGTATACCCGGAAGCTCTGGAAACACCATATATTTT.